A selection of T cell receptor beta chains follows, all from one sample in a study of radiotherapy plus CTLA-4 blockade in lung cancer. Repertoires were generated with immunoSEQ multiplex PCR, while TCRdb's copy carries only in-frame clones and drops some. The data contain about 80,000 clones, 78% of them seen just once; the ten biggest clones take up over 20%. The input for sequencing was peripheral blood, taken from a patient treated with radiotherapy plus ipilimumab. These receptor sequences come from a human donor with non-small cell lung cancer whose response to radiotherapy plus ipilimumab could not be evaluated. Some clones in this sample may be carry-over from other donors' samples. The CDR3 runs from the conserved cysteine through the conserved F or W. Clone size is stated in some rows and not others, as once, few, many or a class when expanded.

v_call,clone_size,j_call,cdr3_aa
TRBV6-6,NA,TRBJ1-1,CASSTFPGQYTEAFF
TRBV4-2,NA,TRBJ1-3,CASSPDSFSGNTIYF
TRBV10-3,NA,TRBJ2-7,CAISEYRGPSYEQYF
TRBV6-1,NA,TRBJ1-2,CASSPGGPGGYTF
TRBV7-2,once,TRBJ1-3,CASSLVSSGGSGTIYF
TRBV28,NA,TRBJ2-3,CASTSVAVSTDTQYF
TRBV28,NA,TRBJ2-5,CAGSTTGGKETQYF
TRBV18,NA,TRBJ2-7,CASSKETAYEQYF
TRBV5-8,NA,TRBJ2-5,CASTLGQGWQETQYF
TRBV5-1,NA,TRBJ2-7,CASSPTWGQLSYEQYF
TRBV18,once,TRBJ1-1,CASSASKATEAFF
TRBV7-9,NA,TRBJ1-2,CASSRPAGYGYTF
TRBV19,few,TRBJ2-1,CASRSGQGHEQFF
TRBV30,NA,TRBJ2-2,CAWSVRVDTGELFF
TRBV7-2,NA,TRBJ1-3,CASSPGGSGNTIYF
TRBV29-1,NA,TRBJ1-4,CSVEKGGDEKLFF
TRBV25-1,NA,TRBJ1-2,CASSESGLGYTF
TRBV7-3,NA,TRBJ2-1,CASSSETVNSYNEQFF
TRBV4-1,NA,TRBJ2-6,CASSLRHGEGLAGGPGANVLTF
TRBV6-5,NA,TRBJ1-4,CASSYAGTGSEKLFF
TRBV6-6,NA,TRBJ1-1,CASSTAGVMNTEAFF
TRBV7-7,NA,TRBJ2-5,CASSSGLATETQYF
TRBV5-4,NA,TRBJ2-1,CASSWGGGVREQFF
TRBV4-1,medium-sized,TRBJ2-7,CASSLAGVEDEQYF
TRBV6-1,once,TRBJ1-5,CASSEGPFLSEPQHF
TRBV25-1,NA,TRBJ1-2,CASSEPAGGEGYTF
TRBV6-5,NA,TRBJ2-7,CASSYSGGYYEQYF